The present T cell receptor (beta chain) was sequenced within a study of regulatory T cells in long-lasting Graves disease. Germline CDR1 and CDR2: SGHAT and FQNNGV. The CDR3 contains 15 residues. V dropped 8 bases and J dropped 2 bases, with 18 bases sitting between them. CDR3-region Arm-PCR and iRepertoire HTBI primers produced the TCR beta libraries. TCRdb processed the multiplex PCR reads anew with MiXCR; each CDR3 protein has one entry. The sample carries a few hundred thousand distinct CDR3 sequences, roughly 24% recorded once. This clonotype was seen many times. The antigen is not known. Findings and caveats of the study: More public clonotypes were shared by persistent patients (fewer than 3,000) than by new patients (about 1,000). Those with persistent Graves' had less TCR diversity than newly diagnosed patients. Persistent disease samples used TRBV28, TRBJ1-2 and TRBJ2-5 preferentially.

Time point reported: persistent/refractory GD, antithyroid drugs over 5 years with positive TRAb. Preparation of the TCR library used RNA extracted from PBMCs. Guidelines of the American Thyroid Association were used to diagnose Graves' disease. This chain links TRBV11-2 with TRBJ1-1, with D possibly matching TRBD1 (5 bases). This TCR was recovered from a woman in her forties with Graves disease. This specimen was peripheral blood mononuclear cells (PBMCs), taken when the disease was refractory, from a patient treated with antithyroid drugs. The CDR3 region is CASGQRRPKNTEAFF. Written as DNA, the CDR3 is TGTGCCAGCGGACAAAGGAGGCCAAAAAACACTGAAGCTTTCTTT.